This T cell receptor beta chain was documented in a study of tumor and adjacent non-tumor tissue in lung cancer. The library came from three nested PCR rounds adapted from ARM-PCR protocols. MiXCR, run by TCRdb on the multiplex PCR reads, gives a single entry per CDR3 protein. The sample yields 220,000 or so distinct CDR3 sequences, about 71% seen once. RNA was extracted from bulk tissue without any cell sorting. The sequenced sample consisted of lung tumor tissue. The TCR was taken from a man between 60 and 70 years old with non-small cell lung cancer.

CDR3 bases: TGTGCCTGGAGACAGGGATATTCACCCCTCCACTTT. Residues: CAWRQGYSPLHF. The chain carries TRBV30 and TRBJ1-6; possible D gene TRBD1, 6 bases. Trimming pared 3 bases from V and 8 bases from J, leaving 8 bases between. The CDR3 is made up of 12 amino acids. CDR1 is GTSNPN, CDR2 SVGIG, per germline (reference sequence).